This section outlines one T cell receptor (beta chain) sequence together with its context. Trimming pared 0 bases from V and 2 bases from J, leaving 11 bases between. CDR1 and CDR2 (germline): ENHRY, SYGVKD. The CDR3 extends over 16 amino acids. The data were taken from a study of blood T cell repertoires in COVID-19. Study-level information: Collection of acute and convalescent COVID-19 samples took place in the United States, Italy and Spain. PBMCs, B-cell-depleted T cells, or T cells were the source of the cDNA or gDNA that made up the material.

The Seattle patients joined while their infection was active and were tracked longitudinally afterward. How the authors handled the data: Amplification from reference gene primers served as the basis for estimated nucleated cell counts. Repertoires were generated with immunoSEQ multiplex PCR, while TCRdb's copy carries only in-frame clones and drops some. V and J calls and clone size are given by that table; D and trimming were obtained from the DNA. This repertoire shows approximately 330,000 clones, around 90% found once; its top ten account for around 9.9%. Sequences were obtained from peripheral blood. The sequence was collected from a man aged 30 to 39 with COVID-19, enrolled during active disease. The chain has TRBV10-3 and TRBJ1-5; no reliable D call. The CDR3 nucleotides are TGTGCCATCAGTGAGTCTTTAGGAGGAGGCAATCAGCCCCAGCATTTT. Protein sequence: CAISESLGGGNQPQHF.